The 15 T cell receptor beta chains below come from one sample, sequenced in a study of OX40 agonist ivuxolimab in advanced cancers. TCRdb's table, derived via immunoSEQ multiplex PCR, lists solely in-frame clones and lacks some. The sample lists under 50,000 clones, about 90% occurring once. The sequences come from CD4+ or CD8+ T cells sorted from blood, collected in a trial of the OX40 agonist ivuxolimab. These receptors originate from an adult with an advanced solid tumor such as melanoma, head and neck, liver or kidney cancer.

The rearrangement links TRBV19 to TRBJ2-3; 14 bases agree with TRBD2. The trim removed 6 bases at V and 2 bases at J, leaving 4 bases unmatched. The germline CDR1 and CDR2 sequences are LNHDA and SQIVND (reference sequence). This CDR3 region has 16 residues. The DNA for the CDR3 is TGTGCCAGTAGCCGGACTAGCGGGGGGCCCACAGATACGCAGTATTTT. Protein: CASSRTSGGPTDTQYF.

The J gene is TRBJ2-1, the V gene TRBV28; D may be TRBD2 (5 bases). V was shortened by 5 bases and J by 0 bases, with 14 bases between the two germline ends. The CDR3 loop spans 16 amino acids. The germline V gene encodes CDR1 MDHEN and CDR2 SYDVKM. In nucleotides, the CDR3 is TGTGCCAGCAGTCCCCTGCGGGCGAGCTCCTACAATGAGCAGTTCTTC. Protein product: CASSPLRASSYNEQFF.

The rearrangement uses TRBV19 and TRBJ2-5; TRBD1 might be the D (6 bases). The CDR3 has 14 amino acids. Germline lookup yields CDR1 LNHDA and CDR2 SQIVND (reference sequence). V lost 3 bases, J lost 1 base, and 9 bases lay in between. The CDR3 nucleotides read TGTGCCAGTAGTATTGGACAGCCCCAAGAGACCCAGTACTTC. This encodes CASSIGQPQETQYF. The variable domain in full, completed from reference TRBV19 and TRBJ2-5, reads DGGITQSPKYLFRKEGQNVTLSCEQNLNHDAMYWYRQDPGQGLRLIYYSQIVNDFQKGDIAEGYSVSREKKESFPLTVTSAQKNPTAFYLCASSIGQPQETQYFGPGTRLLVL.

This clone turned up a few times. The chain links TRBV6-1 to TRBJ1-6, with D possibly matching TRBD1 (6 bases). V was trimmed by 3 bases and J by 10 bases, leaving 10 bases between them. Germline V gives CDR1 MNHNS, CDR2 SASEGT. The CDR3 consists of 13 residues. The CDR3 sequence is CASSDRQGSPLHF. CDR3 nucleotide sequence: TGTGCCAGCAGTGACCGCCAGGGGTCACCCCTCCACTTT.

The chain couples TRBV2 to TRBJ2-6, with 9 bases identical to TRBD1. Trimming at V came to 8 bases and at J to 1 base, leaving 12 bases not matched to a gene. CDR1 is SNHLY and CDR2 is FYNNEI in the germline V gene. The CDR3 runs to 18 residues. CDR3 sequence (DNA): TGTGCCAGCCGGGTTATGGGACAGGGATTGTCTGGGGCCAACGTCCTGACTTTC. This codes for CASRVMGQGLSGANVLTF.

V gene TRBV28 combines with J gene TRBJ1-1; D is undetermined. Germline lookup yields CDR1 MDHEN and CDR2 SYDVKM. CDR3 length: 13 residues. The V and J ends lost 6 bases and 5 bases respectively, with 13 bases between them. CDR3 protein: CASRKDRRTEAFF. The CDR3 nucleotides read TGTGCCAGCAGAAAGGACCGGAGGACTGAAGCTTTCTTT.

The V call is TRBV2, the J call TRBJ1-6, with D possibly being TRBD1 (5 bases). The length of the CDR3 is 12 residues. V lost 6 bases to trimming and J lost 13 bases, with 13 bases between them. CDR1 is SNHLY and CDR2 is FYNNEI in the germline V gene. The CDR3 DNA is TGTGCCAGCAGGGGGGACGAGGCGCCCCTCCACTTT. It yields the protein CASRGDEAPLHF.

This chain links TRBV28 with TRBJ1-2; D is unclear. Deletions cut 7 bases from V and 0 bases from J, with 9 bases between. Germline loops: CDR1 MDHEN, CDR2 SYDVKM. The CDR3 has 13 amino acids. This chain's CDR3 is CASTPGTNYGYTF. The CDR3 bases are TGTGCCAGCACCCCCGGGACTAACTATGGCTACACCTTC.

This clone is a singleton in its sample. The CDR3 spells CASSFGRNTEAFF. In DNA, the CDR3 is TGTGCCAGCAGCTTCGGGCGGAACACTGAAGCTTTCTTT. The chain employs TRBV5-4 and TRBJ1-1; the D is unclear. V lost 2 bases to trimming and J lost 1 base, with 6 bases between them. The germline V gene has CDR1 SGHNT and CDR2 YYREEE (reference sequence). The CDR3 runs 13 residues.

The gene calls are TRBV29-1 and TRBJ2-5; 10 bases map to TRBD1. The CDR3 spans 12 residues. Germline V lookup: CDR1 SQVTM, CDR2 ANQGSEA. J gave up 4 bases and V 6 bases, and 2 bases lay outside the gene matches. CDR3: CSVGDRGETQYF. The CDR3 DNA reads as TGCAGCGTGGGGGACAGGGGAGAGACCCAGTACTTC.

This chain uses TRBV6-6 with TRBJ2-2, with D possibly matching TRBD2 (6 bases). The germline V gene has CDR1 MNHNY and CDR2 SVGAGI (reference sequence). This CDR3 contains 14 residues. Trimming took off 7 bases at V and 5 bases at J, with 14 bases between the two ends. DNA of the CDR3: TGTGCCAGCAAGGCGGGGTCAGGGACCGGGGAGCTGTTTTTT. Translated: CASKAGSGTGELFF.

This chain joins TRBV11-3 and TRBJ2-5; 11 nucleotides agree with TRBD1. V was clipped by 5 bases and J by 5 bases; unmatched bases: 13. The CDR3 extends over 17 amino acids. In germline, CDR1 is SGHNT, CDR2 YENEEA. DNA of the CDR3: TGTGCCAGCAGCGCAGTACTACGGACAGGGGGCATCGAGACCCAGTACTTC. It is translated as CASSAVLRTGGIETQYF.

The chain is built from TRBV18 and TRBJ1-1; no definite D call. From germline, CDR1 is KGHSH and CDR2 LQKENI. V gave up 3 bases and J gave up 1 base, with 15 bases separating them. This CDR3 comprises 16 residues. As DNA, the CDR3 is TGTGCCAGCTCACCCCAGCTCTCGGACCCGAACACTGAAGCTTTCTTT. Translated, it gives CASSPQLSDPNTEAFF.

V and J are TRBV7-8 and TRBJ1-5, with D hard to call. Trimming shortened V by 1 base and J by 1 base, and 11 bases separated the two germline ends. Looked up from germline, CDR1 is SGHVS and CDR2 is FQNEAQ. CDR3 length: 16 residues. CDR3 sequence reads: CASSLGLPRSNQPQHF. CDR3 nucleotide sequence: TGTGCCAGCAGCTTAGGTTTACCGAGGAGCAATCAGCCCCAGCATTTT.

The gene calls are TRBV4-1 and TRBJ1-2; D might be TRBD1 (5 bases). The CDR3 totals 18 residues. From germline, CDR1 is MGHRA and CDR2 YSYEKL. V shed 0 bases and J shed 2 bases, with 19 bases lying between them. CDR3 nucleotides: TGCGCCAGCAGCCAAGATCACAGAGCGGCCAGGGTGAACTATGGCTACACCTTC. This sequence encodes CASSQDHRAARVNYGYTF.